Described below is a single T cell receptor beta chain sequence and its context. In the source study's methods: Amplification with reference gene primers provided the estimates of nucleated cell counts. TCRdb's copy holds only in-frame clones and misses some; the assay was immunoSEQ multiplex PCR. That table is the source of V, J and clone size, and D and trimming were worked out from the DNA. Here the sample spans 150,000 to 200,000 clones, approximately 88% being singletons. Assignment of participants to cohorts was predicated upon participant-reported clinical history. The sample is drawn from a study of blood T cell repertoires in COVID-19. Study information: The analysed material was cDNA or gDNA that came from T cells, B-cell-depleted T cells, or PBMCs.

This TCR derives from a woman aged 50 to 60 who had recovered from COVID-19. The material sequenced was PBMCs or T cells enriched from blood (not recorded which).

The CDR3 region is CASSSYRGGSRQPQHF. For the CDR3, the DNA is TGTGCCAGCAGTTCGTACAGGGGAGGAAGTCGTCAGCCCCAGCATTTT. The chain couples TRBV27 to TRBJ1-5; 7 positions match TRBD1. The junction had 12 bases not matched to a gene; V was cut back by 4 bases and J by 6 bases. This CDR3 is built from 16 residues. The germline V gene has CDR1 MNHEY and CDR2 SMNVEV (reference sequence).